The present TCR beta chain was sequenced within a study of metastatic and nonmetastatic thyroid tumors. As originally analysed: The study's classifier, a distant-metastasis tool for papillary thyroid cancer, was built using CDR3 differences across clinicopathological groups. Using MiXCR, TCRdb re-called clones from the PCR reads. For this entry, the V and J calls and clone size follow TCRdb and not the study's own pipeline. The sample holds 35,000 to 50,000 clones, more than 3% seen once. Ahead of thyroid surgery, no patient had received treatment of any kind. The CDR3 runs 16 residues. Trimming removed 5 bases from V and 5 bases from J; junction bases left unmatched: 15. From germline, CDR1 is SGHAT and CDR2 FQDESV (reference sequence).

The TCR was taken from a female donor with papillary thyroid cancer or a benign thyroid nodule (not recorded which). Some clones in this sample may be carry-over from other donors' samples. The J gene is TRBJ2-7, the V gene TRBV11-1, with 7 bases matching TRBD2. Source material: blood. The CDR3 DNA follows: TGTGCCAGCAGCAGAAGCGGGGCCACCTGCGACCACGAGCAGTACTTC. It specifies CASSRSGATCDHEQYF.